Below, 3 T cell receptor beta chains from the same sample are listed, as sequenced in a study of T cell changes during pregnancy in multiple sclerosis. TCRdb's copy holds only in-frame clones and misses some; the assay was immunoSEQ multiplex PCR. The sample carries 40,000 to 50,000 clones, around nine tenths recorded once. The sequences come from CD8+ T cells from peripheral blood mononuclear cells, collected in the third trimester of pregnancy. These TCRs come from a female donor with multiple sclerosis, enrolled in a pregnancy study.

This clone appeared a few times. The chain is built from TRBV7-6 and TRBJ2-7, with 7 bases identical to TRBD1. The CDR3 spans 16 residues. The germline V gene has CDR1 SGHVS and CDR2 FNYEAQ. V was clipped by 5 bases and J by 0 bases; unmatched bases: 10. In DNA form, the CDR3 reads TGTGCCAGCAGCGCGGAACAGGGGATAAGCTCCTACGAGCAGTACTTC. Its protein product is CASSAEQGISSYEQYF.

The V call is TRBV4-1, the J call TRBJ2-1; D remains unclear. The CDR3 spans 14 residues. CDR1 MGHRA and CDR2 YSYEKL come from the germline V gene. Trimming stripped 0 bases from V and 4 bases from J, with 7 bases between. The CDR3 protein is CASSQDSGYNEQFF. DNA for the CDR3: TGCGCCAGCAGCCAAGATTCCGGTTACAATGAGCAGTTCTTC.

The gene calls are TRBV6-6 and TRBJ1-4; D is perhaps TRBD1 (5 bases). CDR1 and CDR2 from the germline V gene are MNHNY and SVGAGI (reference sequence). The CDR3 is 14 residues long. Trimming took 5 bases from V and 7 from J, leaving 14 bases between them. CDR3 nucleotides: TGTGCCAGCAGTCAAGGCAGTGGGGCTGAAAAACTGTTTTTT. Amino acid sequence: CASSQGSGAEKLFF.